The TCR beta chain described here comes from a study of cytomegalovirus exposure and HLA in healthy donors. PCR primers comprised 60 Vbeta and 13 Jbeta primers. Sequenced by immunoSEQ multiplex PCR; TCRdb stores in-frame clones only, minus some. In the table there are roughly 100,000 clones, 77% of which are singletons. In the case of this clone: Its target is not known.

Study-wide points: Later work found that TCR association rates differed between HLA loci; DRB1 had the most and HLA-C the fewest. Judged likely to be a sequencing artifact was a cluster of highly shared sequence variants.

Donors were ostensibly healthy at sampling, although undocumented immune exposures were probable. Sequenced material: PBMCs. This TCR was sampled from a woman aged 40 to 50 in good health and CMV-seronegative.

CDR3 residues: CASSLGGSNTGELFF. CDR3 coding DNA: TGCGCCAGCAGCTTGGGAGGTTCTAACACCGGGGAGCTGTTTTTT. The gene calls are TRBV5-1 and TRBJ2-2; D unresolved. V lost 0 bases and J 2 bases, leaving 8 bases between the germline ends. Looked up from germline, CDR1 is SGHRS and CDR2 is YFSETQ. This CDR3 has 15 residues.